Listed below are T cell receptor beta chains from one sample, sequenced in a study of T cells in localized non-small cell lung cancer. The table came from immunoSEQ multiplex PCR; TCRdb's copy has only in-frame clones and leaves some out. This sample has 50,000 to 60,000 clones; less than 85% occur once, and the top ten carry roughly 4%. The source material was PBMCs, sampled before any cancer treatment. The receptors stem from a woman aged 35 to 69 with stage II lung adenocarcinoma. Each CDR3 is given with its conserved first and last residue. Fields, in order: V gene, D gene, CDR3 protein. The D gene is left open where the match is weak.

TRBV5-1 - CASSFGQGYTF
TRBV5-1 TRBD1 CASGGQGETDTQYF
TRBV28 - CASSLFVGRDTEAFF
TRBV4-3 - CASSQAPATGGTDTQYF
TRBV4-2 TRBD1 CASSQETVQGGRGNTIYF
TRBV6-5 - CASSYASSYNEQFF
TRBV6-5 - CASSRGYNTEAFF
TRBV7-3 - CASKEGVWNTEAFF
TRBV30 - CAWSVIGVGEQYF
TRBV19 TRBD1 CASSSRDRDEQYF
TRBV21-1 - CASSKEKGGQVRLSYEQYF
TRBV30 - CAWSVGGDQPQHF
TRBV7-2 TRBD2 CASAVAGGPDEQYF
TRBV6-6 - CASTPRRENTEAFF
TRBV2 - CASLRDALNTEAFF
TRBV6-6 - CASSSGTGTEAFF
TRBV5-1 - CASSLAGDGYTF
TRBV5-4 TRBD1 CASSFQGGEKLFF
TRBV12-5 TRBD1 CASGGGQGGNTGELFF
TRBV11-2 - CASSPSYNEQFF
TRBV9 TRBD2 CASSVVAGVTDTQYF
TRBV6-5 - CASSSTSEQYF
TRBV7-2 TRBD1 CASSTDRGLFHEQFF
TRBV7-3 - CASSLSGGLDRNEQFF
TRBV14 - CASSQDLRDTQYF
TRBV10-3 TRBD2 CAIRGGLAVDEQFF
TRBV19 - CASSTQGSPNAEAFF
TRBV7-9 TRBD1 CASSLGQGGQFF
TRBV13 - CASSLGSLVTEAFF
TRBV11-3 - CASSLGRETQYF
TRBV19 - CASTPDSYGYTF
TRBV2 - CASSEFRGGTGELFF
TRBV7-2 - CASSPDVVVEAFF
TRBV6-1 - CASILGGSGQPQHF
TRBV7-3 TRBD2 CASSSLAGGTDTQYF
TRBV9 TRBD2 CASSVSPGTSGKNEQFF
TRBV19 - CASSSRGVKLNTEAFF
TRBV28 - CASSLPADTQYF
TRBV5-4 - CASSPSTGPGANVLTF
TRBV6-1 - CASSEVPIGGVDTGELFF
TRBV4-2 - CASSQGAVDGFNEKLFF
TRBV29-1 TRBD1 CSVVRNWGQGATGELFF
TRBV28 TRBD1 CASSTETSRDRVTDTQYF
TRBV6-5 - CASVRGTNYGYTF
TRBV7-9 TRBD1 CASSSGQGVHGYTF
TRBV4-3 - CASSQVLLGETQYF
TRBV5-6 - CASSRATRTQETQYF
TRBV7-8 - CASSLGFQGVYEQYF
TRBV27 - CASSLSWQTAGNTIYF
TRBV5-4 - CASSFDRFNTDTQYF
TRBV6-1 - CASSEAHNGYTF
TRBV5-1 TRBD2 CASSLAGLAGTDTQYF